This T cell receptor beta chain was sequenced during a study of preoperative IRX-2 immunotherapy in early breast cancer. The method was immunoSEQ multiplex PCR; TCRdb's version includes in-frame clones alone and lacks a portion of them. The data hold several thousand clones, with 80% observed a single time. This CDR3 comprises 17 residues. V lost 6 bases to trimming and J lost 2 bases, with 19 bases between them. Treatment denoted: preoperative locoregional IRX-2 cytokine immunotherapy. Preoperative locoregional IRX-2 cytokine immunotherapy was tested in the phase Ib source study. The sequencing here drew on tumor tissue, taken after IRX-2 immunotherapy. The chain links TRBV23-1 to TRBJ1-4; no definite D call. TRBV23-1 is an open reading frame whose function is uncertain. This clonotype was obtained from a human donor with breast cancer. CDR3 sequence reads: CASSQITSKGTNEKLFF. The CDR3 nucleotides read TGCGCCAGCAGCCAAATTACATCGAAAGGGACTAATGAAAAACTGTTTTTT.